Each of the 27 T cell receptor beta chains below was sequenced from the same sample in a study of blood T cell repertoires in COVID-19. Sequenced by immunoSEQ multiplex PCR; TCRdb stores in-frame clones only, minus some. The data show approximately 69,000 clones, around four fifths seen once. The specimen sequenced was peripheral blood. The origin of the receptors is a woman aged 55-70 years with acute or convalescent COVID-19.

Relative to its sample, this clone is medium-sized (0.01 to 0.1%). The rearrangement links TRBV5-1 to TRBJ1-6, with TRBD1 as a possible D gene (5 bases). The germline V gene has CDR1 SGHRS and CDR2 YFSETQ. Trimming removed 1 base at V and 7 bases at J, with 12 bases between. The CDR3 is 15 residues long. The CDR3 loop is CASSLFQGTNSPLHF. In DNA, the CDR3 is TGCGCCAGCAGCTTGTTCCAGGGTACGAATTCACCCCTCCACTTT.

This clone has just one count. The genes are TRBV4-2 and TRBJ2-7, with 10 positions matching TRBD1. V gave up 1 base and J gave up 3 bases; unmatched junction bases: 6. The CDR3 loop spans 16 amino acids. Germline CDR1 is LGHNA and CDR2 is YNFKEQ. The CDR3 DNA reads TGTGCCAGCAGCCAAGGCCCGGGACAGGGGAGCTACGAGCAGTACTTC. Amino acid sequence: CASSQGPGQGSYEQYF.

The chain links TRBV5-6 to TRBJ1-6; 9 positions match TRBD1. V shed 1 base, J shed 0 bases, and the junction held 8 bases outside the gene matches. This CDR3 region has 19 residues. Germline V gene sequence: CDR1 SGHDT, CDR2 YYEEEE. The DNA of the CDR3 is TGTGCCAGCAGCTTGTTAACAGGGGGCCTGGACTCCTATAATTCACCCCTCCACTTT. This encodes CASSLLTGGLDSYNSPLHF.

This chain connects TRBV15 to TRBJ1-6; D is undetermined. This CDR3 spans 15 amino acids. Germline lookup yields CDR1 LNHNV and CDR2 YYDKDF (reference sequence). Deletions cut 3 bases from V and 8 bases from J, with 14 bases between. This chain's CDR3 is CATSRDPSADSPLHF. The CDR3 region has the DNA TGTGCCACCAGCAGGGATCCGAGTGCGGATTCACCCCTCCACTTT.

This chain connects TRBV28 to TRBJ1-2, with TRBD1 as a possible D gene (6 bases). The CDR3 contains 12 residues. Looked up from germline, CDR1 is MDHEN and CDR2 is SYDVKM. The V gene lost 6 bases and the J gene lost 4 bases, with 9 bases spanning the gap. In DNA, the CDR3 is TGTGCCAGCAGCGTAGGGGGCTATGGCTACACCTTC. Translation gives CASSVGGYGYTF.

The sample holds one count of this clone. The chain uses TRBV19 and TRBJ2-2; TRBD2 matches 15 bases. This CDR3 has 15 amino acids. In germline, CDR1 is LNHDA, CDR2 SQIVND (reference sequence). After removal of 4 bases from V and 6 bases from J, the junction contained 0 bases not matched to a gene. CDR3 DNA: TGTGCCAGTAGTAGGACTAGCGGGGGGGCCGGGGAGCTGTTTTTT. Translation gives CASSRTSGGAGELFF. Supplemented by reference TRBV19 and TRBJ2-2, the full variable domain reads DGGITQSPKYLFRKEGQNVTLSCEQNLNHDAMYWYRQDPGQGLRLIYYSQIVNDFQKGDIAEGYSVSREKKESFPLTVTSAQKNPTAFYLCASSRTSGGAGELFFGEGSRLTVL.

The CDR3 is CASSSYRPDRPYEQYF. For the CDR3, the DNA is TGTGCCAGCAGTTCTTACCGCCCCGACAGACCCTACGAGCAGTACTTC. V is TRBV6-6 and J is TRBJ2-7, with D perhaps TRBD1 (5 bases). The CDR3 covers 16 residues. Germline lookup yields CDR1 MNHNY and CDR2 SVGAGI (reference sequence). Trimming removed 4 bases from V and 2 bases from J, with 18 bases in between.

J is TRBJ2-1 and V is TRBV6-5; D not certain. V was trimmed by 5 bases and J by 10 bases, leaving 9 bases between them. The CDR3 is 11 amino acids. Per the germline V gene, CDR1 is MNHEY and CDR2 is SVGAGI. The CDR3 protein is CASSTLVEQFF. DNA of the CDR3: TGTGCCAGCAGTACCCTAGTAGAGCAGTTCTTC.

This chain joins TRBV7-2 and TRBJ2-3; 11 bases map to TRBD2. Trimming cost V 2 bases and J 0 bases; bases outside gene matches: 7. Germline V gene sequence: CDR1 SGHTA, CDR2 FQGNSA. The CDR3 spans 18 residues. CDR3 loop: CASSLTRLAGSSTDTQYF. In DNA form, the CDR3 reads TGTGCCAGCAGCTTAACGAGACTAGCGGGGTCTAGCACAGATACGCAGTATTTT.

This clone showed up just a few times. The gene calls are TRBV5-5 and TRBJ1-5, with 7 bases that match TRBD1. This CDR3 is 15 amino acids long. The junction had 4 bases not matched to a gene; V was cut back by 4 bases and J by 0 bases. Germline values: CDR1 SGHKS, CDR2 YYEKEE (reference sequence). The CDR3 sequence: CASSETGFSNQPQHF. Written as DNA, the CDR3 is TGTGCCAGCAGCGAGACAGGGTTTAGCAATCAGCCCCAGCATTTT.

This clone was observed a single time. This sequence joins TRBV7-8 and TRBJ1-1; D gene uncertain. Germline lookup yields CDR1 SGHVS and CDR2 FQNEAQ. There are 17 residues in the CDR3. The V gene lost 3 bases and the J gene lost 2 bases, with 19 bases spanning the gap. CDR3 sequence (DNA): TGTGCCAGCAGCTTGGTTCGGTGGGCTACAATCAACACTGAAGCTTTCTTT. Its protein is CASSLVRWATINTEAFF.

The chain carries TRBV7-2 and TRBJ2-3; D is unresolved. The V and J ends lost 2 bases and 0 bases respectively, with 15 bases between them. The CDR3 length is 17 residues. Germline assignment: CDR1 SGHTA and CDR2 FQGNSA. CDR3 nucleotides: TGTGCCAGCAGCTTAAGAGGAAGGCCGATAAGCACAGATACGCAGTATTTT. It yields the protein CASSLRGRPISTDTQYF.

V gene TRBV18 combines with J gene TRBJ2-7; no firm D call. The CDR3 has 12 amino acids. CDR1 is KGHSH and CDR2 is LQKENI in the germline V gene. V was cut by 2 bases and J by 4 bases, with 6 bases left in between. The CDR3 nucleotides read TGTGCCAGCTCACCAAGTAGATACGAGCAGTACTTC. Amino acids: CASSPSRYEQYF.

The V call is TRBV28, the J call TRBJ1-2; D gene uncertain. CDR3 length: 15 residues. From germline, CDR1 is MDHEN and CDR2 SYDVKM. With 7 bases removed from V and 4 bases from J, the gap between germline ends came to 19 bases. CDR3 sequence (DNA): TGTGCCAGCACCCTAAACGGGATGTGGACCTATGGCTACACCTTC. Its protein is CASTLNGMWTYGYTF.

This clone was counted only a few times. This rearrangement joins TRBV19 to TRBJ1-2, with 12 bases lining up with TRBD1. V trimming: 0 bases; J trimming: 8 bases; junction bases outside the gene matches: 13. The CDR3 spans 18 residues. The germline CDR1 and CDR2 sequences are LNHDA and SQIVND (reference sequence). The CDR3 region has the DNA TGTGCCAGTAGTATAGAGCCGGGACAGGGGGCTAAGGTTCGCGGCTACACCTTC. Protein: CASSIEPGQGAKVRGYTF.

CDR3 nucleotides: TGCGCCAGCAGCTTGGGCCGGGAGGACAATGAGCAGTTCTTC. It specifies CASSLGREDNEQFF. This chain connects TRBV5-1 to TRBJ2-1; TRBD2 aligns across 7 bases. This CDR3 is 14 amino acids long. The germline V gene encodes CDR1 SGHRS and CDR2 YFSETQ. After removal of 0 bases from V and 5 bases from J, the junction contained 2 bases not matched to a gene.

About this clone: This specimen includes other DNA sequences encoding the same CDR3. J is TRBJ2-3 and V is TRBV9; 9 bases match TRBD2. This CDR3 has 16 amino acids. Germline CDR1 is SGDLS and CDR2 is YYNGEE. Trimming removed 2 bases from V and 3 bases from J; junction bases left unmatched: 7. The CDR3 DNA follows: TGTGCCAGCAGCGTGGTAGGCGGGAGGGCAACAGATACGCAGTATTTT. Its translation: CASSVVGGRATDTQYF.

The chain has TRBV24-1 and TRBJ1-1; 7 bases fit TRBD1. Trimming took 9 bases from V and 1 from J; bases not matched to a gene: 22. Germline CDR1 reads KGHDR; CDR2 reads SFDVKD. There are 19 residues in the CDR3. The CDR3 DNA reads TGTGCCACCGACCCCAAGGGTACAGGGGCCTCCAATGGGAACACTGAAGCTTTCTTT. Translated, it gives CATDPKGTGASNGNTEAFF.

J is TRBJ2-1 and V is TRBV21-1; TRBD1 was called by the table and not checked on the DNA. TRBV21-1 represents a pseudogene. The CDR3 loop spans 18 amino acids. This CDR3 reads CASTIRAEHEYSYNEQFF. CDR3 nucleotides: TGTGCCAGCACCATCAGGGCAGAGCATGAGTACTCCTACAATGAGCAGTTCTTC.

As concerns this clone: A junction boundary mismatches the germline segment, possibly from a read error. This chain uses TRBV2 with TRBJ2-7, with D possibly TRBD1 on 6 matching bases. Germline V gives CDR1 SNHLY, CDR2 FYNNEI. The CDR3 is 15 amino acids. The CDR3 spells CASIPHRVHSHEQYF. CDR3 coding DNA: TGTGCCAGCATTCCTCACAGGGTTCACTCCCACGAGCAGTACTTC.

This clone occurred once. The rearrangement uses TRBV4-1 and TRBJ2-2, with TRBD1 matching over 7 bases. The germline V gene has CDR1 MGHRA and CDR2 YSYEKL. Trimming took 0 bases from V and 3 from J; bases not matched to a gene: 10. This CDR3 region has 18 residues. The CDR3: CASSQDLGGPEDTGELFF. CDR3 DNA sequence: TGCGCCAGCAGCCAAGATCTAGGGGGCCCTGAGGACACCGGGGAGCTGTTTTTT.

Points on this clone: Other DNA sequences in the sample encode the same CDR3. The chain joins TRBV9 to TRBJ2-1, with 11 bases that match TRBD2. J lost 4 bases, V lost 0 bases, and 0 bases had no gene match. Germline CDR1 is SGDLS and CDR2 is YYNGEE. This CDR3 spans 15 amino acids. The CDR3 is CASSVGTSGYNEQFF. The CDR3 bases are TGTGCCAGCAGCGTAGGGACTAGCGGGTACAATGAGCAGTTCTTC.

The chain couples TRBV28 to TRBJ1-1, with a possible D match to TRBD1 (6 bases). Germline loops: CDR1 MDHEN, CDR2 SYDVKM. CDR3 length equals 15 residues. Trimming cost V 9 bases and J 5 bases, with 22 bases left between them. In nucleotides, the CDR3 is TGTGCCAGTAGAAATCGGCGGGGGGCGGGAACTGAAGCTTTCTTT. It yields the protein CASRNRRGAGTEAFF.

The sample holds one count of this clone. V and J are TRBV11-3 and TRBJ1-1, with 10 bases fitting TRBD1. The CDR3 runs 14 residues. V was clipped by 5 bases and J by 6 bases; unmatched bases: 6. Germline CDR1 SGHNT, CDR2 YENEEA. CDR3 DNA sequence: TGTGCCAGCAGCATCGGGACAGGGGTCGCTGAAGCTTTCTTT. Translation gives CASSIGTGVAEAFF.

This rearrangement joins TRBV5-6 to TRBJ1-4; the D gene is possibly TRBD1 (6 bases). The CDR3 extends over 15 amino acids. Germline lookup yields CDR1 SGHDT and CDR2 YYEEEE. V gave up 0 bases and J gave up 7 bases, with 13 bases separating them. The CDR3, as DNA: TGTGCCAGCAGCTTGGTCGAACGAGGGGGTGAAAAACTGTTTTTT. This encodes CASSLVERGGEKLFF.

This sequence joins TRBV30 and TRBJ1-1; a weak D match, TRBD1 (5 bases). This CDR3 has 14 residues. The germline CDR1 and CDR2 sequences are GTSNPN and SVGIG (reference sequence). V lost 5 bases, J lost 11 bases, and 24 bases lay in between. The CDR3 region has the DNA TGTGCCTGGGACCAACCGGGACGGAGGGAGGGGGCTTTCTTT. Its protein is CAWDQPGRREGAFF.

The CDR3 reads CASSPWTANTEAFF. The CDR3 region has the DNA TGTGCCAGCAGCCCCTGGACAGCGAACACTGAAGCTTTCTTT. The chain couples TRBV3-1 (or the pseudogene TRBV3-2) to TRBJ1-1; D is possibly TRBD1 (6 bases). Per germline, CDR1 LGHDT and CDR2 YNNKEL (reference sequence). The CDR3 runs to 14 residues. V was trimmed by 4 bases and J by 1 base, leaving 10 bases between them.